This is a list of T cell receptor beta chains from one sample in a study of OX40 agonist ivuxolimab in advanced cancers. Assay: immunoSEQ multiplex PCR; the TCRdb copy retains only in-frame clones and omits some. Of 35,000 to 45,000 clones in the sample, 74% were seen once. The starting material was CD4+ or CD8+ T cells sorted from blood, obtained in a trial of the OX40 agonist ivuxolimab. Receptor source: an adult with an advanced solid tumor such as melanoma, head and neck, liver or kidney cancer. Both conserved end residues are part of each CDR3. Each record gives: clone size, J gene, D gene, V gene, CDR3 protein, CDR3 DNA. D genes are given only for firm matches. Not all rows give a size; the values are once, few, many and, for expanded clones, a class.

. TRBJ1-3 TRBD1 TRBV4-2 CASSAATGTGNTIYF TGTGCCAGCAGCGCCGCGACAGGGACTGGAAACACCATATATTTT
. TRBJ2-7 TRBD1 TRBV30 CAWRGTAPNEQYF TGTGCCTGGAGAGGGACAGCTCCTAATGAGCAGTACTTC
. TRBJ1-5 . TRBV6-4 CANHLHGQPQHF TGTGCCAACCACCTCCACGGTCAGCCCCAGCATTTT
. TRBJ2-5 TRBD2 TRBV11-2 CASSSPTSGAVGTQYF TGTGCCAGCAGCTCCCCGACTAGCGGGGCTGTCGGGACCCAGTACTTC
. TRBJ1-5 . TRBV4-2 CASSQDWGIGAYSNQPQHF TGTGCCAGCAGCCAAGATTGGGGCATAGGGGCCTATAGCAATCAGCCCCAGCATTTT
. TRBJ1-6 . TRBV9 CASSVEGNYNSPLHF TGTGCCAGCAGCGTGGAGGGTAACTATAATTCACCCCTCCACTTT
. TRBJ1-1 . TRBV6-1 CASSEQGLNTEAFF TGTGCCAGCAGTGAACAGGGTTTGAACACTGAAGCTTTCTTT
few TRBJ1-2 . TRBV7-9 CASSLVNYGYTF TGTGCCAGCAGCTTAGTCAACTATGGCTACACCTTC
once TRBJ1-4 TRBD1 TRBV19 CASSIGRTGRDEKLFF TGTGCCAGTAGTATAGGCCGGACAGGGAGGGATGAAAAACTGTTTTTT
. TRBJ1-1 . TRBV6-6 CASSWDNTEAFF TGTGCCAGCAGTTGGGATAACACTGAAGCTTTCTTT
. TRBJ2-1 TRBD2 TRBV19 CASSSPQLAGGREQFF TGTGCCAGTAGCAGCCCACAACTAGCGGGGGGGCGTGAGCAGTTCTTC
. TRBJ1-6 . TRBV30 CAWNTASNSPLHF TGTGCCTGGAACACAGCCTCAAATTCACCCCTCCACTTT
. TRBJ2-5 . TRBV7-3 CASSLSEGKGAQYF TGTGCCAGCAGCTTATCAGAGGGGAAGGGGGCCCAGTACTTC
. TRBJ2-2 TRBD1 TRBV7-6 CASSLALQGADGELFF TGTGCCAGCAGCTTAGCCCTACAGGGGGCGGACGGGGAGCTGTTTTTT
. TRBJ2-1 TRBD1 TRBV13 CASSLPQGADNEQFF TGTGCCAGCAGCTTACCGCAGGGGGCGGACAATGAGCAGTTCTTC
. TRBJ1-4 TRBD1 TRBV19 CASSMDRGEEKLFF TGTGCCAGTAGCATGGACAGGGGGGAGGAAAAACTGTTTTTT
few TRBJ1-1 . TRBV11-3 CASSPTGTRGTEAFF TGTGCCAGCAGCCCGACCGGGACAAGGGGCACTGAAGCTTTCTTT
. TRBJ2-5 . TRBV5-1 CASSGHVQETQYF TGCGCCAGCAGCGGACACGTTCAAGAGACCCAGTACTTC
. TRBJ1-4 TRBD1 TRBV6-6 CASSFSGQGFEKLFF TGTGCCAGCAGCTTCTCGGGACAGGGGTTCGAAAAACTGTTTTTT